This entry is about one T cell receptor beta chain. The sample comes from a study of blood T cell repertoires in COVID-19. Here immunoSEQ multiplex PCR was the method, and the copy in TCRdb shows in-frame clones only, minus some. This table holds 56,000 or so clones, approximately 86% found once. V was clipped by 8 bases and J by 1 base, with 12 bases between them. Germline V gene lookup returns CDR1 SNHLY and CDR2 FYNNEI. CDR3 size: 15 residues. This sequence originates from a woman older than 75 with active COVID-19. The V call is TRBV2, the J call TRBJ1-6; tentatively, D is TRBD1 (5 bases). The sequencing input was peripheral blood. The CDR3 sequence is CASLGDISYNSPLHF. The CDR3 region has the DNA TGTGCCAGCTTAGGGGATATTTCCTATAATTCACCCCTCCACTTT. Full variable domain (remainder filled in from reference TRBV2 and TRBJ1-6): EPEVTQTPSHQVTQMGQEVILRCVPISNHLYFYWYRQILGQKVEFLVSFYNNEISEKSEIFDDQFSVERPDGSNFTLKIRSTKLEDSAMYFCASLGDISYNSPLHFGNGTRLTVT.